These 3 T cell receptor beta chains share one sample of origin, sequenced in a study of shared clonotypes between healthy human individuals. Sequencing was performed with immunoSEQ multiplex PCR; in TCRdb, only in-frame clones are kept and a portion is missing. The repertoire includes under 2,500,000 clones, approximately 95% of them detected once, and around 0.13% sits in the top ten. Sequencing input: naive CD4+ T cells sorted from blood. The subset was: CD45RA+ positively selected. These receptors were collected from a man younger than 30 in good health.

The genes are TRBV10-3 and TRBJ2-5, with 8 bases that match TRBD1. V shed 0 bases, J shed 2 bases, and the junction held 5 bases outside the gene matches. Germline V gene data show CDR1 as ENHRY and CDR2 as SYGVKD. The CDR3 has 16 residues. The CDR3: CAISESQGALQETQYF. The DNA of the CDR3 is TGTGCCATCAGTGAGTCCCAGGGGGCTCTACAAGAGACCCAGTACTTC.

V is TRBV11-2 and J is TRBJ1-5; maybe TRBD1 (5 bases). Germline loops: CDR1 SGHAT, CDR2 FQNNGV. The CDR3 consists of 15 residues. Between the trimmed V and J ends, which lost 5 bases and 0 bases, there was a span of 11 bases. As DNA, the CDR3 is TGTGCCAGCAGCCGGGGCACCTATAGCAATCAGCCCCAGCATTTT. Residues: CASSRGTYSNQPQHF.

The chain carries TRBV4-2 and TRBJ2-5; the match to TRBD2 covers 7 bases. Germline V CDR1 and CDR2: LGHNA, YNFKEQ. Trimming removed 0 bases from V and 0 bases from J; junction bases left unmatched: 7. This CDR3 has 17 residues. The CDR3 region has the DNA TGTGCCAGCAGCCAAGATTTCAGGCGGGGGTACCAAGAGACCCAGTACTTC. Amino acids: CASSQDFRRGYQETQYF.